This T cell receptor (beta chain) comes out of a study of cytomegalovirus exposure and HLA in healthy donors. Primers: 60 Vbeta forward and 13 Jbeta reverse. Repertoires were generated with immunoSEQ multiplex PCR, while TCRdb's copy carries only in-frame clones and drops some. The sample lists about 190,000 clones, 74% occurring once. Germline V lookup: CDR1 LNHDA, CDR2 SQIVND (reference sequence). The CDR3 is 12 amino acids. Trimming pared 9 bases from V and 1 base from J, leaving 10 bases between. Study findings and constraints: Three CMV-associated chains proved CMV antigen-specific in vitro. High specificity and sensitivity for cytomegalovirus status were reported for the classifier.

As concerns this clone: Its specificity is not known.

Each donor was nominally healthy when sampled (though unrecorded immune exposures were likely). This sequence originates from a young woman in good health and CMV-seropositive. The sample was PBMCs. The V gene is TRBV19, the J gene TRBJ2-7, with D possibly TRBD1 on 5 matching bases. The CDR3 spells CASSTGSYEQYF. The CDR3 region has the DNA TGTGCCAGCTCAACAGGATCCTACGAGCAGTACTTC. Full variable domain (rest looked up from reference TRBV19 and TRBJ2-7): DGGITQSPKYLFRKEGQNVTLSCEQNLNHDAMYWYRQDPGQGLRLIYYSQIVNDFQKGDIAEGYSVSREKKESFPLTVTSAQKNPTAFYLCASSTGSYEQYFGPGTRLTVT.